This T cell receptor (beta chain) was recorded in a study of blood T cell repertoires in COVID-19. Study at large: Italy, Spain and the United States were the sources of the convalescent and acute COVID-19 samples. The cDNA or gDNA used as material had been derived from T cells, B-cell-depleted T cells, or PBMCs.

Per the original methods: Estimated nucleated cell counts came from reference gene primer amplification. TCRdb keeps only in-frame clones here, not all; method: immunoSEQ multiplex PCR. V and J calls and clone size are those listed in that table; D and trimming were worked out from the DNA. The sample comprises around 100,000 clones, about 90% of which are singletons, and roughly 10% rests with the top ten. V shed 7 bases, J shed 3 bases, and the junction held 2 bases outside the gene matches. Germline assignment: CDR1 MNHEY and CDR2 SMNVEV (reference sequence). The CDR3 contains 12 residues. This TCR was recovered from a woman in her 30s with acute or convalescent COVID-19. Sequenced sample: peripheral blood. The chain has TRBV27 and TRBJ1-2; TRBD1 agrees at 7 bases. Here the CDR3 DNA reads TGTGCCAGCAAGGGGACAGACTATGGCTACACCTTC. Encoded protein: CASKGTDYGYTF.